Listed here is a single T cell receptor (beta chain). This clonotype was detected many times. Which antigen it targets is not known. Base-call qualities are not available, and no considerably larger clone is one nucleotide away. This sample is part of a study of regulatory T cells in long-lasting Graves disease (dated by TCRdb to the early 2020s). About the study as a whole: Newly diagnosed Graves' disease patients had taken antithyroid drugs for less than 3 months. Peripheral blood TCR sequencing and RNA sequencing compared persistent Graves' disease patients with newly diagnosed Graves' disease patients. The study was conducted in China and was registered as a clinical trial. TCR sequencing covered roughly 13 persistent and approximately 20 newly diagnosed Graves' disease patients, about 35 samples in total. Overall study outcomes, separate from this receptor: Sequencing and analysis were limited to the TCR beta chain. Because the primary lesion, thyroid tissue, could not be accessed, the study looked at peripheral blood alone. Persistent Graves' disease patients showed lower TCR Shannon entropy and fewer highly expanded clones than newly diagnosed patients, suggesting clonal expansion. Patients with persistent disease shared more public clonotypes (about 3,000) than newly diagnosed patients did (nearly 1,000). TRBV28, TRBJ1-2 and TRBJ2-5 were preferentially used in persistent disease, while TRBV20-1 and TRBJ2-1 were favored in newly diagnosed disease. The small sample size was acknowledged by the authors as a limitation that may reduce accuracy.

The library was prepared using multiplex PCR. These reads were obtained on an Illumina HiSeq 4000. CDR3 regions were amplified by Arm-PCR with iRepertoire HTBI primers to construct TCR beta libraries. Gel purification was performed on PCR products prior to sequencing. The paper's data handling went like this. A total of roughly 58 TRBV and under 15 TRBJ segments were identified across samples and were used for gene usage analysis of CDR3 amino acid clonotypes. COPE and FqMerger were used to merge the filtered high-quality paired reads into contigs. Contigs were aligned with BLAST to IMGT TRBV, TRBD and TRBJ reference genes, and CDR3 was defined per IMGT. Any clonotype with a frequency above 0.1% was classified as a highly expanded clone. Repertoire diversity was measured by Shannon entropy, and V-J evenness by the Gini coefficient. Clonotypes shared by more than one individual were considered public. In TCRdb, the public reads were trimmed at Q25 with fastp and aligned with MiXCR, with productive beta chains retained. Each CDR3 protein appears once, grouped with its most common genes and DNA. Here the V and J calls rest on TCRdb's processing, not on the authors' analysis. This sample is represented by more than 450,000 distinct CDR3 sequences; around 12% of them were singletons. Clones ranked in the top ten supply around 10% of the sample.

From a lookup of the germline V gene, CDR1 and CDR2 are SNHLY and FYNNEI. V is reduced by 8 bases and J by 4 bases, leaving a spacing of 7 bases between them. Reading from cysteine to phenylalanine, the CDR3 counts 11 amino acids. Here the CDR3 DNA is all that survives: 33 bases in frame from base 1. This specimen's time point label, interpreted: newly diagnosed GD, antithyroid drugs for less than 3 months. For both TCR sequencing and RNA sequencing, RNA was extracted from PBMCs in TRIzol. The diagnosis of Graves' disease was made according to American Thyroid Association guidelines. Patients were recruited from an endocrinology department in Xi'an, China. Each patient gave about 8.1 milliliters of peripheral blood, collected in an EDTA anticoagulant tube. Ficoll Paque Plus density gradient separation was used to isolate PBMCs, and no additional T cell sorting was done. An Agilent 2100 Bioanalyzer and agarose gel were used to check RNA quality, while a NanoDrop 2000 measured RNA concentration.

These sequences were also reported in another study, on T cells in Graves' hyperthyroidism and ophthalmopathy. The second study also describes: Stable Graves' hyperthyroidism was defined as no progression to ophthalmopathy during 18 months of follow-up. Hyperthyroidism patients were aged 18 to 65 years and newly diagnosed, with disease duration of less than 2 months. Any patient with an uncontrolled infection, another autoimmune disease, pregnancy or lactation was excluded. Diagnoses were established on the basis of clinical symptoms, serum thyroxine and TRAb, thyroid ultrasound, and orbital computed tomography. A first-round RT-PCR of the TCR CDR3 used the HTBI primer set with the Qiagen OneStep RT-PCR kit. Blood samples also contained most of the expanded thyroid clonotypes (frequency above 0.001), which suggests that blood repertoires may reflect thyroid immune responses. Ophthalmopathy was separated from stable hyperthyroidism by a 13 V-J signature model, with just over 85% sensitivity and roughly 81% specificity obtained in cross-validation and 80%/75% obtained in testing. In validation, the model predicted progression to ophthalmopathy a median of 6.5 months before onset, with roughly 70% sensitivity and roughly 72% specificity. A discovery cohort of about a hundred patients, roughly 40 with Graves' ophthalmopathy and 55 to 65 with stable Graves' hyperthyroidism, was used to find distinguishing TCR V-J signatures. Prospective prediction of ophthalmopathy was tested in an independent validation cohort of 18 to 20 hyperthyroidism patients and 15 to 17 patients who later progressed to ophthalmopathy. The 100 discovery patients were randomly split 7:3 into training and test sets. In addition, the study compared T-cell repertoires in thyroid tissue and in blood from roughly 6 Graves' hyperthyroidism patients. After sampling, hyperthyroidism patients received methimazole starting at 30 mg daily, and ophthalmopathy patients received high-dose intravenous methylprednisolone. Libraries were constructed in a second round of multiplex PCR, after which size selection and purification were performed. The libraries were sequenced on an Illumina HiSeq2000 using paired-end 100 bp reads. SOAPnuke was used to process the raw data, throwing out any read that contained adapters or uncalled bases, had a mean Phred below 15, or lacked an exact constant-primer or identifier match. High-quality paired reads were merged using COPE v1.2.5, and each unique nucleotide sequence was defined as a clonotype. Clonotypes were aligned to IMGT TRBV, TRBD and TRBJ reference segments using MiTCR v1.1. The analysis was restricted to V-J combinations with a frequency above 0.0001, which together covered about 99% of the repertoires. The TCS score was defined as F50 (clonal expansion) divided by E x V (chaos), with BLOSUM62-based TCRdist calculated between CDR3 peptides within each V-J. Welch's t-statistics and random forest reduced around 550 V-J features to 10 to 15, which were used in a naive Bayes classifier (R e1071). No statistical method was used to set the sample size in advance, and investigators knew the group allocation. The paper describes TCR Vbeta CDR3 sequencing of 120 to 150 peripheral blood samples, made up of fewer than 50 ophthalmopathy patients, over 70 hyperthyroidism patients and around 17 progressor patients.

The chain is assembled from TRBV2 and TRBJ2-3, with no confident D gene call. The origin of this receptor is a woman in her 30s with Graves disease. Donor details come from another sample of the same person, matched by shared clones. The sample in question was peripheral blood mononuclear cells (PBMCs), obtained at new diagnosis, from a patient treated with antithyroid drugs. The CDR3 amino acid sequence is: CASGPPDTQYF. The DNA is TGTGCCAGCGGACCCCCAGATACGCAGTATTTT. Reference TRBV2 and TRBJ2-3 genes cover what lies past the CDR3, so the full variable domain is EPEVTQTPSHQVTQMGQEVILRCVPISNHLYFYWYRQILGQKVEFLVSFYNNEISEKSEIFDDQFSVERPDGSNFTLKIRSTKLEDSAMYFCASGPPDTQYFGPGTRLTVL.